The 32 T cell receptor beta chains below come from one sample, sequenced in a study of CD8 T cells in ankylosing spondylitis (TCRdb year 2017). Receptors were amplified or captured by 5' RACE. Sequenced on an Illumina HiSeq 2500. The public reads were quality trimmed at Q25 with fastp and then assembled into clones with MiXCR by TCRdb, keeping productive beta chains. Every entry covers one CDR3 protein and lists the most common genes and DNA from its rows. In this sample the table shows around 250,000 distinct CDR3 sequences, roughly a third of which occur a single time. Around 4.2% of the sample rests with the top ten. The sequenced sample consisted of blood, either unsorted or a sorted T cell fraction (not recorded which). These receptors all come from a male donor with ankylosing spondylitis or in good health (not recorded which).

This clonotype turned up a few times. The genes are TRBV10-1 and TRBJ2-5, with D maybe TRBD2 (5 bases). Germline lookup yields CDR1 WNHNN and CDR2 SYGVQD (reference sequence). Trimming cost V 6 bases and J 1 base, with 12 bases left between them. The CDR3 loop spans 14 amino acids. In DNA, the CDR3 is TGCGCCAGCAGGGCGGAGAGGGCCCAAGAGACCCAGTACTTC. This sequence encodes CASRAERAQETQYF.

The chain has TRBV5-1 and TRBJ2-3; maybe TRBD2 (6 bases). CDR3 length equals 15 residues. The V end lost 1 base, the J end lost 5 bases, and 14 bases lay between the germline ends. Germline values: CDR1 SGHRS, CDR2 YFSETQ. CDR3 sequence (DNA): TGCGCCAGCAGCTTGCTGTTGCCGGAGGGAGATACGCAGTATTTT. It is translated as CASSLLLPEGDTQYF.

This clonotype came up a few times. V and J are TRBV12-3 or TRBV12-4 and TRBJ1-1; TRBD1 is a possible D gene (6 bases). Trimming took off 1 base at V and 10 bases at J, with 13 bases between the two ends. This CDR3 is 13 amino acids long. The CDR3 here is CASSLGGARSAFF. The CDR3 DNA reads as TGTGCCAGCAGTTTAGGGGGGGCGCGATCAGCTTTCTTT.

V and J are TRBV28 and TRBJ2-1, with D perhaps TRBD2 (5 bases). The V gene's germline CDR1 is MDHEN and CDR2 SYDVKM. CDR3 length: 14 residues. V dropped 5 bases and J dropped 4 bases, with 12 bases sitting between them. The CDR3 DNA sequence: TGTGCCAGCAGTAGGCGAGGGTTGTACAATGAGCAGTTCTTC. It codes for CASSRRGLYNEQFF.

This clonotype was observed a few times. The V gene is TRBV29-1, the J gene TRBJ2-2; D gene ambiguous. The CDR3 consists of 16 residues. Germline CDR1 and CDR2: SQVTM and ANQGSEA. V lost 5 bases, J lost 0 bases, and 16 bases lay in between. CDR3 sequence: CSVKLPTRSNTGELFF. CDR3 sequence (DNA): TGCAGCGTTAAGCTCCCGACCAGGTCGAACACCGGGGAGCTGTTTTTT.

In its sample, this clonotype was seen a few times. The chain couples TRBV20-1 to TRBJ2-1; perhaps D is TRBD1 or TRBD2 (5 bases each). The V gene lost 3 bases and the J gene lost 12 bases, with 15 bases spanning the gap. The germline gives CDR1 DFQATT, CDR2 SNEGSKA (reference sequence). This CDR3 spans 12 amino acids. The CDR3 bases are TGCAGTGCTAGCGAAACGATGAGGGGGCAGTTCTTC. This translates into CSASETMRGQFF.

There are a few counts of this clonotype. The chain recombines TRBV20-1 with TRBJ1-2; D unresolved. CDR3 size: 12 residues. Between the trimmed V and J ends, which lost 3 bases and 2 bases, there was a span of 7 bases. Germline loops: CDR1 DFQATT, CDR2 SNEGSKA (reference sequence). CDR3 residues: CSARQANYGYTF. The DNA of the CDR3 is TGCAGTGCTAGGCAGGCGAACTATGGCTACACCTTC.

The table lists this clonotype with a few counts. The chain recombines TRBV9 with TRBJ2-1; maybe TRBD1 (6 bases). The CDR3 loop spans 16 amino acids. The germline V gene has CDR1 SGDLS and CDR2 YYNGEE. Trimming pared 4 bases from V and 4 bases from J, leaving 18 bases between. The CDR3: CASSYLDRMMYNEQFF. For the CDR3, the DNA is TGTGCCAGCAGCTACCTCGACAGGATGATGTACAATGAGCAGTTCTTC.

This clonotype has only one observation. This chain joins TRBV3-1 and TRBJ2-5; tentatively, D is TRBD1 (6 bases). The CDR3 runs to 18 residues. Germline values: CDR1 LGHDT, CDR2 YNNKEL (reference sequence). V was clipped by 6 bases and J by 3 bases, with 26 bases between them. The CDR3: CASSLWAGAGMREETQYF. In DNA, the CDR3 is TGTGCCAGCAGTTTATGGGCAGGGGCCGGTATGAGAGAAGAGACCCAGTACTTC.

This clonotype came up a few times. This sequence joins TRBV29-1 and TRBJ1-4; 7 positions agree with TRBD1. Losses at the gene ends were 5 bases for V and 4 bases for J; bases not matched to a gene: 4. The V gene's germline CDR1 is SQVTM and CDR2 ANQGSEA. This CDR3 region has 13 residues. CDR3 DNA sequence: TGCAGCGTTCGGGACAGACATAATGAAAAACTGTTTTTT. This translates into CSVRDRHNEKLFF.

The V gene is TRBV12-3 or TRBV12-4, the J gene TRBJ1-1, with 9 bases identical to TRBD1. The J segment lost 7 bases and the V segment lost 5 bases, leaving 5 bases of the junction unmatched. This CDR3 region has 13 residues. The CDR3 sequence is CASSPWTGVEAFF. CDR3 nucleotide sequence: TGTGCCAGCAGTCCCTGGACAGGGGTTGAAGCTTTCTTT.

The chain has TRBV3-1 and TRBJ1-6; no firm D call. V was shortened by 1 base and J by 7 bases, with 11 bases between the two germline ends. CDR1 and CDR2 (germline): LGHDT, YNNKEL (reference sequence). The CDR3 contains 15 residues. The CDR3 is CASSQVQAGNSPLHF. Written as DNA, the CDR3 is TGTGCCAGCAGCCAAGTTCAGGCGGGGAATTCACCCCTCCACTTT.

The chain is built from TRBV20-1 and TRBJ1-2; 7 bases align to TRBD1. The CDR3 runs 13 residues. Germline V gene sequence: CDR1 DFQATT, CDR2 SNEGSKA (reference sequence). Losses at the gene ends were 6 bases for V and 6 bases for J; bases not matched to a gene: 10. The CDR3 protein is CSAQTGWEHGYTF. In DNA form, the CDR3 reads TGCAGTGCCCAGACAGGGTGGGAGCATGGCTACACCTTC.

CDR3 nucleotides: TGTGCCATCAGTGAGGGTTTAGTAGACTCAAGTAGCACAGATACGCAGTATTTT. This translates into CAISEGLVDSSSTDTQYF. The V gene is TRBV10-3, the J gene TRBJ2-3; D gene uncertain. The germline CDR1 and CDR2 sequences are ENHRY and SYGVKD. Deletions cut 2 bases from V and 0 bases from J, with 18 bases between. This CDR3 has 18 amino acids.

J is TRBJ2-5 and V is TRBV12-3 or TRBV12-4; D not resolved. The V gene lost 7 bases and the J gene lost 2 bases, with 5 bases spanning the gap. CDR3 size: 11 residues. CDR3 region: CASTFQETQYF. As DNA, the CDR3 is TGTGCCAGCACATTTCAAGAGACCCAGTACTTC.

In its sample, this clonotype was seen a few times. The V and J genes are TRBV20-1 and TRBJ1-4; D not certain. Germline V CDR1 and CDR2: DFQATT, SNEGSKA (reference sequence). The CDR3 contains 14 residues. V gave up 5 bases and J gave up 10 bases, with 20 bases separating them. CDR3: CSAPAPDQSGKLFF. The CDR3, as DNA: TGCAGTGCTCCAGCCCCCGACCAAAGCGGAAAACTGTTTTTT.

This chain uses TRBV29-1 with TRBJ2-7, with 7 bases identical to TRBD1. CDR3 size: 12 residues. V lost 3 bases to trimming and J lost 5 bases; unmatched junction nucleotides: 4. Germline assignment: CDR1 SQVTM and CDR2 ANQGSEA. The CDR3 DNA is TGCAGCGTTGAGACCGACAGGGACGAGCAGTACTTC. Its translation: CSVETDRDEQYF.

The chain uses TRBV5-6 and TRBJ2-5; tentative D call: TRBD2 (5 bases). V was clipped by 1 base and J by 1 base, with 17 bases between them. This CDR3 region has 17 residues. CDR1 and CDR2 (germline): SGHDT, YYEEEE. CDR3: CASSLFEGSVFQETQYF. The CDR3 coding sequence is TGTGCCAGCAGCTTGTTCGAGGGCAGCGTCTTCCAAGAGACCCAGTACTTC.

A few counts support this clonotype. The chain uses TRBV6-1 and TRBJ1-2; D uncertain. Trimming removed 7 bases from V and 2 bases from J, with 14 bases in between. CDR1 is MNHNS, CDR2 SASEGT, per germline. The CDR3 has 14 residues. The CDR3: CASTYGGVNYGYTF. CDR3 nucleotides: TGTGCCAGCACCTACGGTGGGGTGAACTATGGCTACACCTTC.

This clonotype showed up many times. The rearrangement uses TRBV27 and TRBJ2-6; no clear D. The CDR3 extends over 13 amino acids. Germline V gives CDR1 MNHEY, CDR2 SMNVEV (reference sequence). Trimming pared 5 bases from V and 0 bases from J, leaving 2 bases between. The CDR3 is CASSPSGANVLTF. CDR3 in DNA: TGTGCCAGCAGTCCCTCTGGGGCCAACGTCCTGACTTTC.

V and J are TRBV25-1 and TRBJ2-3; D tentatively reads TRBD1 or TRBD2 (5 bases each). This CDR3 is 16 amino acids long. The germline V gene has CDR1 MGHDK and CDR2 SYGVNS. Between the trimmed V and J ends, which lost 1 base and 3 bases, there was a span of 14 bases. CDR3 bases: TGTGCCAGCAGTGAATCCGGGGACGGTTGGACAGATACGCAGTATTTT. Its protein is CASSESGDGWTDTQYF.

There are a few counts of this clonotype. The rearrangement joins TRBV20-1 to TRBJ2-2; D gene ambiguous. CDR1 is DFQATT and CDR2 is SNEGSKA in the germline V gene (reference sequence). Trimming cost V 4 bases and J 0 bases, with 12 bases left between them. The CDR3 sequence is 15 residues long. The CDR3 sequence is CSAIIGLANTGELFF. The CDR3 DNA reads TGCAGTGCTATCATTGGCCTCGCGAACACCGGGGAGCTGTTTTTT.

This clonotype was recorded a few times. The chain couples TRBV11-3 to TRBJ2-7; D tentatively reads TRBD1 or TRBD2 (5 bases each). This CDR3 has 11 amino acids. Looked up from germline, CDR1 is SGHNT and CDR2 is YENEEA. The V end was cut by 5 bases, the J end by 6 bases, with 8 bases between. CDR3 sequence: CASSTGGEQYF. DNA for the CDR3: TGTGCCAGCAGCACAGGAGGCGAGCAGTACTTC.

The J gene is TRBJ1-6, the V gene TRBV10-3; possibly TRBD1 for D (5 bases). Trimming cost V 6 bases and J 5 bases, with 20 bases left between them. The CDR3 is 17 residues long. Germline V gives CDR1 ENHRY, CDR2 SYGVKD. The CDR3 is CAISEAPPGTDNSPLHF. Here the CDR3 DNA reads TGTGCCATCAGCGAGGCCCCCCCCGGGACGGATAATTCACCCCTCCACTTT.

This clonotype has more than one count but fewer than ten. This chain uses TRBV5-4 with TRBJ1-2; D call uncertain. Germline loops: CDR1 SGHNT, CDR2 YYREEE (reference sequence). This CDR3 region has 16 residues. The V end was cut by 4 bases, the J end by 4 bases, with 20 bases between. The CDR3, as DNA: TGTGCCAGCAGCCGGGGAGAAGCACCCGCGGGCTATGGCTACACCTTC. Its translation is CASSRGEAPAGYGYTF.

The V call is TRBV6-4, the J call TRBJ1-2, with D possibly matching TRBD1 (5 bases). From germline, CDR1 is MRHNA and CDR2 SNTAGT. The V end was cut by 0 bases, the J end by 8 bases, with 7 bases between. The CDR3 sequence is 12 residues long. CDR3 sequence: CASSDSGVGYTF. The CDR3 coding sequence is TGTGCCAGCAGTGACTCAGGGGTCGGCTACACCTTC.

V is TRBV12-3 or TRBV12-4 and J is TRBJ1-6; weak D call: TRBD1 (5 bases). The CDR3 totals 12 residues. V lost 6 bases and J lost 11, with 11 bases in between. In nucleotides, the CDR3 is TGTGCCAGCAGCTCGGACAAGGCACCCCTCCACTTT. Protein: CASSSDKAPLHF.

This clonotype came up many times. CDR3 sequence reads: CSASEDGGKLFF. CDR3 coding DNA: TGCAGTGCGAGTGAGGATGGTGGAAAACTGTTTTTT. The rearrangement joins TRBV20-1 to TRBJ1-4; D call uncertain. This CDR3 spans 12 amino acids. From germline, CDR1 is DFQATT and CDR2 SNEGSKA (reference sequence). Trimming stripped 6 bases from V and 10 bases from J, with 15 bases between.

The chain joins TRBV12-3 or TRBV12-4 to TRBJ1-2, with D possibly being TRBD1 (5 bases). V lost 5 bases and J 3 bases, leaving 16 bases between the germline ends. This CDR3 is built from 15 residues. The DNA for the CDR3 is TGTGCCAGCAGTATCCCCAGGGCCCCTTACTATGGCTACACCTTC. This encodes CASSIPRAPYYGYTF.

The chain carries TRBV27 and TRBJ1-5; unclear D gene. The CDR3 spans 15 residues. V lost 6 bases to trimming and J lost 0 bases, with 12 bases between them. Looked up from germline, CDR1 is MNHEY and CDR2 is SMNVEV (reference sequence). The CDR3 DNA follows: TGTGCCAGCAGCCAAGCAGCTTATAGCAATCAGCCCCAGCATTTT. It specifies CASSQAAYSNQPQHF.

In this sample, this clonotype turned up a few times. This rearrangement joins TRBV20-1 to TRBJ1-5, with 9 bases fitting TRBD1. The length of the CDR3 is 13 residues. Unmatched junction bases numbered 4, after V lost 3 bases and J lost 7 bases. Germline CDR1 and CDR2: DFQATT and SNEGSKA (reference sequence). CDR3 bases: TGCAGTGCTAGCCGGACAGGGGTCCAGCCCCAGCATTTT. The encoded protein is CSASRTGVQPQHF.

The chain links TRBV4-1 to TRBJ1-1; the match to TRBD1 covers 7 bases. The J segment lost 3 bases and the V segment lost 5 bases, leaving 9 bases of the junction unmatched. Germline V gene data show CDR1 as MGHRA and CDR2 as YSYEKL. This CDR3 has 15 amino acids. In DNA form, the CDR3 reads TGCGCCAGCAGCGACTACCAGGGGGGGGACACTGAAGCTTTCTTT. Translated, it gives CASSDYQGGDTEAFF.